These 28 T cell receptor beta chains share one sample of origin, sequenced in a study of CD8 T cells in ankylosing spondylitis. One entry per CDR3 protein, called by TCRdb with MiXCR from the 5' RACE reads. Of 9,500 to 10,000 distinct CDR3 sequences listed, 5% to 7.5% were seen once; the top ten hold roughly two fifths. The sequenced material came from blood, either unsorted or a sorted T cell fraction (not recorded which). Every receptor here comes from a female donor with ankylosing spondylitis or in good health (not recorded which).

The rearrangement uses TRBV9 and TRBJ2-1; TRBD2 agrees at 8 bases. This CDR3 has 14 amino acids. Germline V gene data show CDR1 as SGDLS and CDR2 as YYNGEE. V shed 0 bases, J shed 7 bases, and the junction held 3 bases outside the gene matches. As DNA, the CDR3 is TGTGCCAGCAGCGTAGGGGCGGGGGGTAATGAGCAGTTCTTC. As protein: CASSVGAGGNEQFF.

By share, this clonotype counts as medium-sized. The rearrangement joins TRBV9 to TRBJ1-1, with a tentative D call TRBD1 (6 bases). V lost 7 bases and J lost 6, with 19 bases in between. CDR1 SGDLS and CDR2 YYNGEE come from the germline V gene. The CDR3 loop spans 14 amino acids. CDR3 protein: CASGRGAGGAEAFF. CDR3 sequence (DNA): TGTGCCAGCGGCCGGGGGGCCGGGGGGGCTGAAGCTTTCTTT.

There are a few counts of this clonotype. J is TRBJ2-1 and V is TRBV9; D unclear. V was clipped by 4 bases and J by 5 bases, with 13 bases between them. Germline CDR1 SGDLS, CDR2 YYNGEE. CDR3 length: 14 residues. The CDR3 protein is CASSYYSVNNEQFF. CDR3 sequence (DNA): TGTGCCAGCAGCTATTACTCCGTCAACAATGAGCAGTTCTTC.

The sample holds a few counts of this clonotype. The chain uses TRBV9 and TRBJ2-1, with a possible D match to TRBD2 (5 bases). V was cut by 5 bases and J by 6 bases, with 12 bases left in between. CDR1 SGDLS and CDR2 YYNGEE come from the germline V gene. The CDR3 is 13 amino acids. The CDR3 protein is CASSHTRGNEQFF. The CDR3 DNA is TGTGCCAGCAGTCATACCCGGGGCAATGAGCAGTTCTTC.

This clonotype was detected many times. The chain combines TRBV9 with TRBJ2-1, with D perhaps matching TRBD1 (5 bases). Germline V gene data show CDR1 as SGDLS and CDR2 as YYNGEE. Trimming stripped 6 bases from V and 0 bases from J, with 13 bases between. The CDR3 extends over 15 amino acids. The CDR3 DNA sequence: TGTGCCAGCACCTCAGGGCCTACCTCCTACAATGAGCAGTTCTTC. This translates into CASTSGPTSYNEQFF.

This clonotype was seen repeatedly, ten times or more. This rearrangement joins TRBV9 to TRBJ1-5; D gene uncertain. The CDR3 sequence is 14 residues long. Trimming took off 0 bases at V and 9 bases at J, with 13 bases between the two ends. Germline V gene lookup returns CDR1 SGDLS and CDR2 YYNGEE. The CDR3 reads CASSVGAEVWPQHF. CDR3 sequence (DNA): TGTGCCAGCAGCGTAGGGGCCGAGGTCTGGCCCCAGCATTTT.

This clonotype was seen ten or more times. This chain connects TRBV9 to TRBJ2-7, with 11 bases identical to TRBD1. This CDR3 is 14 amino acids long. Germline lookup yields CDR1 SGDLS and CDR2 YYNGEE. The V and J ends lost 2 bases and 5 bases, in that order; junction bases with no gene match: 3. As DNA, the CDR3 is TGTGCCAGCAGCGTTAGGACAGGGGGCGACGAGCAGTACTTC. Its translation: CASSVRTGGDEQYF.

This clonotype came up many times. This chain joins TRBV9 and TRBJ2-3; a possible D gene is TRBD2 (5 bases). Looked up from germline, CDR1 is SGDLS and CDR2 is YYNGEE. Deletions cut 0 bases from V and 3 bases from J, with 11 bases between. The CDR3 length is 15 residues. DNA for the CDR3: TGTGCCAGCAGCGTAGAGGCTAGCAGAACAGATACGCAGTATTTT. Translating it yields CASSVEASRTDTQYF.

This clonotype has only a few counts. This rearrangement joins TRBV9 to TRBJ2-1, with D perhaps TRBD2 (6 bases). This CDR3 is 14 amino acids long. Deletions cut 3 bases from V and 5 bases from J, with 12 bases between. The V gene's germline CDR1 is SGDLS and CDR2 YYNGEE. CDR3 DNA: TGTGCCAGCAGCGGACGGGACTCAAACAATGAGCAGTTCTTC. Translating it yields CASSGRDSNNEQFF.

This clonotype was recorded many times. V and J are TRBV9 and TRBJ1-2; D is uncertain. Between the trimmed V and J ends, which lost 0 bases and 3 bases, there was a span of 9 bases. The CDR3 consists of 14 residues. The germline gives CDR1 SGDLS, CDR2 YYNGEE. CDR3 DNA: TGTGCCAGCAGCGTAGCTCAGAATGACTATGGCTACACCTTC. Translation gives CASSVAQNDYGYTF.

The table lists this clonotype with many counts. This sequence joins TRBV21-1 and TRBJ2-1; the table gives TRBD1 as D, unverified against the DNA. TRBV21-1 is shown as a pseudogene. The CDR3 is made up of 17 amino acids. CDR3 coding DNA: TGTGCCAGCAGCAAAGTGCACGGGGACGGCTCCTACAATGAGCAGTTCTTC. Its translation is CASSKVHGDGSYNEQFF.

The chain joins TRBV9 to TRBJ2-2; D might be TRBD2 (6 bases). Germline V gene sequence: CDR1 SGDLS, CDR2 YYNGEE. There are 16 residues in the CDR3. Deletions cut 3 bases from V and 1 base from J, with 13 bases between. The CDR3 loop reads CASSAWGGMNTGELFF. CDR3 sequence (DNA): TGTGCCAGCAGCGCGTGGGGCGGGATGAACACCGGGGAGCTGTTTTTT.

This clonotype is labeled medium-sized. The gene calls are TRBV12-3 or TRBV12-4 and TRBJ2-7; 9 nucleotides agree with TRBD1. Losses at the gene ends were 5 bases for V and 2 bases for J; bases not matched to a gene: 10. CDR3 length equals 16 residues. The CDR3 DNA follows: TGTGCCAGCAGTGGGGGGGACAGGGTTCGAACCTACGAGCAGTACTTC. This codes for CASSGGDRVRTYEQYF.

This clonotype has ten or more counts. The J gene is TRBJ2-7, the V gene TRBV9; TRBD1 aligns across 7 bases. Germline V lookup: CDR1 SGDLS, CDR2 YYNGEE. J was trimmed by 0 bases and V by 3 bases; bases with no gene match: 6. The CDR3 is 15 residues long. CDR3 sequence reads: CASSGGGRSSYEQYF. CDR3 coding DNA: TGTGCCAGCAGCGGAGGGGGCAGGAGCTCCTACGAGCAGTACTTC.

This clonotype was observed many times. This chain uses TRBV9 with TRBJ2-3; a weak D match, TRBD1 (5 bases). The CDR3 covers 15 residues. V shed 0 bases and J shed 1 base, with 9 bases lying between them. Germline V gene data show CDR1 as SGDLS and CDR2 as YYNGEE. The CDR3 region is CASSVEGRGTDTQYF. In DNA, the CDR3 is TGTGCCAGCAGCGTAGAGGGGCGAGGCACAGATACGCAGTATTTT.

This clonotype was detected many times. The chain links TRBV9 to TRBJ1-2; D is perhaps TRBD1 (5 bases). The CDR3 has 12 amino acids. The germline V gene has CDR1 SGDLS and CDR2 YYNGEE. Trimming cost V 3 bases and J 8 bases, with 11 bases left between them. CDR3 DNA: TGTGCCAGCAGCGGACAGAGAAGGGGCTACACCTTC. As protein: CASSGQRRGYTF.

Relative to its sample, this clonotype is large (0.1 to 1%). The chain joins TRBV9 to TRBJ1-1; tentative D call: TRBD1 (6 bases). Trimming pared 5 bases from V and 1 base from J, leaving 12 bases between. This CDR3 is 14 amino acids long. Germline loops: CDR1 SGDLS, CDR2 YYNGEE. For the CDR3, the DNA is TGTGCCAGCAGTGCCCTCAGGGGGAACACTGAAGCTTTCTTT. Translation: CASSALRGNTEAFF.

The chain recombines TRBV9 with TRBJ2-1; 8 bases align to TRBD2. After removal of 6 bases from V and 8 bases from J, the junction contained 13 bases not matched to a gene. The CDR3 sequence is 15 residues long. The germline gives CDR1 SGDLS, CDR2 YYNGEE. In DNA form, the CDR3 reads TGTGCCAGCACCGGGCCGGCGGGAGGTTTTGATGAGCAGTTCTTC. Its translation is CASTGPAGGFDEQFF.

The V and J genes are TRBV9 and TRBJ2-2; D gene ambiguous. The CDR3 sequence is 13 residues long. CDR1 is SGDLS and CDR2 is YYNGEE in the germline V gene. V was clipped by 0 bases and J by 7 bases, with 7 bases between them. The CDR3 spells CASSVVGFGELFF. CDR3 bases: TGTGCCAGCAGCGTAGTGGGGTTCGGGGAGCTGTTTTTT.

In this sample, this clonotype turned up many times. This chain connects TRBV9 to TRBJ2-3; 10 nucleotides align to TRBD2. Trimming cost V 3 bases and J 4 bases; bases outside gene matches: 8. CDR1 and CDR2 (germline): SGDLS, YYNGEE. The CDR3 runs 16 residues. CDR3 DNA: TGTGCCAGCAGCGCAGGGACTAGCGTGGTTCCAGATACGCAGTATTTT. Translating gives CASSAGTSVVPDTQYF.

This clonotype rates as medium-sized. The chain links TRBV9 to TRBJ2-2, with 8 bases aligning to TRBD1. The CDR3 consists of 15 residues. Unmatched junction bases numbered 5, after V lost 3 bases and J lost 4 bases. Germline CDR1 SGDLS, CDR2 YYNGEE. CDR3 residues: CASSGWTGITGELFF. The CDR3 DNA reads as TGTGCCAGCAGCGGTTGGACAGGGATCACCGGGGAGCTGTTTTTT.

This clonotype was detected many times. This rearrangement joins TRBV9 to TRBJ2-7; TRBD2 agrees at 10 bases. With V trimmed by 0 bases and J by 3 bases, 0 bases remained unmatched. The CDR3 is made up of 14 amino acids. Looked up from germline, CDR1 is SGDLS and CDR2 is YYNGEE. CDR3 coding DNA: TGTGCCAGCAGCGTAGTAGCGGGGGGCTACGAGCAGTACTTC. Its translation is CASSVVAGGYEQYF.

The sample holds a few counts of this clonotype. V and J are TRBV9 and TRBJ2-3; 8 bases map to TRBD2. The J segment lost 2 bases and the V segment lost 3 bases, leaving 8 bases of the junction unmatched. The germline CDR1 and CDR2 sequences are SGDLS and YYNGEE. The CDR3 length is 16 residues. The CDR3 loop is CASSGRGGRHTDTQYF. The CDR3 nucleotides read TGTGCCAGCAGCGGCCGGGGGGGGCGACACACAGATACGCAGTATTTT.

This clonotype was detected many times. The rearrangement uses TRBV9 and TRBJ2-2; D is ambiguous. The germline V gene encodes CDR1 SGDLS and CDR2 YYNGEE. V dropped 3 bases and J dropped 7 bases, with 4 bases sitting between them. This CDR3 contains 11 residues. CDR3 DNA: TGTGCCAGCAGCGACATCGGGGAGCTGTTTTTT. It codes for CASSDIGELFF.

There are many counts of this clonotype. The chain has TRBV9 and TRBJ2-7; D call uncertain. The V gene lost 4 bases and the J gene lost 5 bases, with 10 bases spanning the gap. Germline CDR1 is SGDLS and CDR2 is YYNGEE. This CDR3 is built from 12 residues. CDR3 sequence reads: CASSPAGNEQYF. The CDR3 region has the DNA TGTGCCAGCAGCCCCGCTGGAAACGAGCAGTACTTC. Full variable domain (remainder filled in from reference TRBV9 and TRBJ2-7): DSGVTQTPKHLITATGQRVTLRCSPRSGDLSVYWYQQSLDQGLQFLIQYYNGEERAKGNILERFSAQQFPDLHSELNLSSLELGDSALYFCASSPAGNEQYFGPGTRLTVT.

At least ten counts were recorded for this clonotype. The chain employs TRBV9 and TRBJ2-3; D is undetermined. Trimming took off 3 bases at V and 10 bases at J, with 9 bases between the two ends. Germline V gives CDR1 SGDLS, CDR2 YYNGEE. The CDR3 length is 11 residues. The CDR3 nucleotides read TGTGCCAGCAGCGCAGACTCGGCGCAGTATTTT. The encoded protein is CASSADSAQYF.

This clonotype was detected many times. The rearrangement links TRBV9 to TRBJ2-1; 7 nucleotides align to TRBD1. The CDR3 runs to 16 residues. The V segment lost 0 bases and the J segment 2 bases; nucleotides outside the gene matches: 5. In germline, CDR1 is SGDLS, CDR2 YYNGEE. The CDR3, as DNA: TGTGCCAGCAGCGTAGGGAGACAGGGCGCCTACAATGAGCAGTTCTTC. Its translation is CASSVGRQGAYNEQFF. Complete variable domain (other parts from reference TRBV9 and TRBJ2-1): DSGVTQTPKHLITATGQRVTLRCSPRSGDLSVYWYQQSLDQGLQFLIQYYNGEERAKGNILERFSAQQFPDLHSELNLSSLELGDSALYFCASSVGRQGAYNEQFFGPGTRLTVL.

This clonotype was seen just once. This chain connects TRBV9 to TRBJ2-3, with 11 bases that match TRBD2. CDR3 size: 16 residues. The germline CDR1 and CDR2 sequences are SGDLS and YYNGEE. V was clipped by 3 bases and J by 3 bases; unmatched bases: 6. The CDR3 region is CASSAGTSGLTDTQYF. The CDR3 DNA is TGTGCCAGCAGCGCCGGGACTAGCGGCCTTACAGATACGCAGTATTTT.